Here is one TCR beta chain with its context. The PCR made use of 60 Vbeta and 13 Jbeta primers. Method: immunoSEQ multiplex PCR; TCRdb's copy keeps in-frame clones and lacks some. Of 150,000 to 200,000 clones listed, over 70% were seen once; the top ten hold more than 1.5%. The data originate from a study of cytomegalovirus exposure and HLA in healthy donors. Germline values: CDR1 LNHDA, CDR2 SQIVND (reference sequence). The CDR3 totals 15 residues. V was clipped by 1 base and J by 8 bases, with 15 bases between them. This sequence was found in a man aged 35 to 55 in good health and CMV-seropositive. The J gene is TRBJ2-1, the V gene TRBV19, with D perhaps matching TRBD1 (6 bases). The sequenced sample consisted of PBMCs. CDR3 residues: CASSIAVTGGYEQFF. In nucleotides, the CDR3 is TGTGCCAGTAGTATAGCTGTGACAGGTGGCTATGAGCAGTTCTTC.